This T cell receptor beta chain was captured by sequencing in a study of cytomegalovirus exposure and HLA in healthy donors. V was cut by 1 base and J by 5 bases, with 15 bases left in between. Germline V CDR1 and CDR2: MNHEY, SVGAGI. CDR3 length equals 15 residues. PCR employed 60 Vbeta and 13 Jbeta primers. Assay used: immunoSEQ multiplex PCR; TCRdb lists only in-frame clones, some missing. The sample carries 150,000 to 200,000 clones, about three quarters recorded once. Sequenced material: PBMCs. This chain uses TRBV6-5 with TRBJ2-7, with a possible D match to TRBD1 (6 bases). The origin of this receptor is a woman aged 40-49 years in good health and CMV-seronegative. DNA of the CDR3: TGTGCCAGCAGTTACTTACTAGGAGAGGGGGACGAGCAGTACTTC. Protein product: CASSYLLGEGDEQYF.